This T cell receptor beta chain stems from a study of cytomegalovirus exposure and HLA in healthy donors. Concerning this clone: Its antigen is unknown.

Findings and caveats of the study: In a later analysis, TCR beta V- and J-gene trimming was associated with a missense DCLRE1C variant.

60 Vbeta and 13 Jbeta primers were used in PCR. The protocol was immunoSEQ multiplex PCR, while the TCRdb copy is restricted to in-frame clones and leaves out a portion. The sample has fewer than 150,000 clones; roughly 78% are singletons. Sample: PBMCs. The sequence was collected from a man aged 25 to 40 in good health and CMV-seronegative.

The CDR3 spells CASKGQGSSYEQYF. The CDR3, as DNA: TGCGCCAGCAAGGGACAGGGAAGCTCCTACGAGCAGTACTTC. The gene calls are TRBV5-1 and TRBJ2-7, with 9 bases aligning to TRBD1. There are 14 residues in the CDR3. The V and J ends lost 6 bases and 0 bases, in that order; junction bases with no gene match: 4. The germline gives CDR1 SGHRS, CDR2 YFSETQ. Combining the CDR3 with reference TRBV5-1 and TRBJ2-7 gives the whole variable domain KAGVTQTPRYLIKTRGQQVTLSCSPISGHRSVSWYQQTPGQGLQFLFEYFSETQRNKGNFPGRFSGRQFSNSRSEMNVSTLELGDSALYLCASKGQGSSYEQYFGPGTRLTVT.